The present TCR beta chain was sequenced within a study of blood T cell repertoires in COVID-19 (dated by TCRdb to 2019 to 2021). A note on the overall study: Samples covering the acute and convalescent phases of COVID-19 were provided by collaborators in the United States, Italy and Spain. Subjects who had been exposed to COVID-19, were actively infected with it, or had recovered from it provided the deeply sampled blood TCRbeta repertoires that made up the dataset. The repertoires were released in a freely available public database meant as a resource for research on the immune response to SARS-CoV-2. HLA class I and class II types, where available, came from metadata supplied by the sample provider rather than from assay-based typing. The sample metadata nearly always contained a de-identified subject ID, COVID-19 status, age in years and sex. The prospective study material was composed of cDNA or gDNA derived from T cells, B-cell-depleted T cells, or PBMCs. The samples were drawn from two sources: the first 160 participants of the ongoing ImmuneRACE study, and fewer than 1,500 subjects contributed by 6 global collaborators. Beyond this particular receptor, the publication reports: The amount of clinical and demographic metadata varied by source and participant and was provided uncurated.

Note on this clone: Its antigen is still unknown. No qualities accompany the bases; no much larger clone lies one base away.

V loses 5 bases, J loses 7 bases, and the germline ends lie 8 bases apart. In the germline V gene, CDR1 corresponds to SGHVS and CDR2 to FQNEAQ. Taken from cysteine to phenylalanine, the CDR3 has 11 residues. Only CDR3 DNA is held: 33 bases, read in frame from base 1. The immunoSEQ Assay, a bias-controlled multiplex PCR, was used to amplify TCRbeta CDR3 regions from genomic DNA. Per the original workflow: Nucleated cell counts per sample were estimated from amplification of reference gene primers within the assay. To quantify the absolute abundance of each unique TCRbeta CDR3 rearrangement, sequence reads were collapsed and filtered. Productive Simpson clonality was computed per sample as the square root of Simpson's diversity index over productive rearrangements. TCRdb obtained this table from immuneACCESS and retained in-frame rearrangements with V and J assigned. These tables miss some clones; where compared with another copy, unresolved V genes account for less than half of the shortfall, and the remainder is unexplained. That table supplies the V and J calls and clone size; D and trimming were determined from the DNA. This sample gives 150,000 or so clones in total; around 84% of them show up just once. The ten largest account for 15% to 20% of the sample.

The collaborating institutions used their own protocols to collect whole blood in K2EDTA tubes. For TCRbeta analysis, collaborator samples were shipped as frozen whole blood, as isolated PBMCs, or as DNA extracted from either sample type. The sequenced sample was peripheral blood. The sequence derives from a woman older than 75 with acute or convalescent COVID-19. The sequence links TRBV7-8 to TRBJ1-2, with the identity of the D gene unclear. The DNA reads TGTGCCAGCAGCCCACTGAGTGGCTACACCTTC. This gives the protein CASSPLSGYTF.